This entry lists 20 T cell receptor beta chains sequenced from one sample in a study of blood T cell repertoires in COVID-19. The repertoire was sequenced with immunoSEQ multiplex PCR; TCRdb's copy has only in-frame clones and lacks some. The table includes approximately 84,000 clones, more than 65% detected once. The sample taken for sequencing was peripheral blood. The receptor source for this set is a human donor in a cohort sampled during active COVID-19.

The V and J genes are TRBV18 and TRBJ2-3; possibly TRBD1 for D (6 bases). Trimming shortened V by 4 bases and J by 3 bases, and 11 bases separated the two germline ends. The CDR3 consists of 14 residues. CDR1 KGHSH and CDR2 LQKENI come from the germline V gene. Here the CDR3 DNA reads TGTGCCAGCTCACTCGCGGACAGTACAGATACGCAGTATTTT. This codes for CASSLADSTDTQYF.

V is TRBV3-1 (or the pseudogene TRBV3-2) and J is TRBJ2-1, with 10 bases matching TRBD2. The V and J ends lost 1 base and 6 bases, in that order; junction bases with no gene match: 3. The CDR3 sequence is 15 residues long. CDR1 and CDR2 (germline): LGHDT, YNNKEL (reference sequence). CDR3: CASSQASGGANEQFF. The CDR3 DNA reads TGTGCCAGCAGCCAAGCCAGCGGGGGGGCCAATGAGCAGTTCTTC.

The rearrangement uses TRBV7-2 and TRBJ2-3, with D tentatively TRBD2 (5 bases). The CDR3 consists of 14 residues. Germline V lookup: CDR1 SGHTA, CDR2 FQGNSA. V was clipped by 3 bases and J by 8 bases, with 15 bases between them. CDR3 protein: CASSFVPAGGTQYF. The CDR3 DNA sequence: TGTGCCAGCAGCTTCGTGCCCGCGGGCGGTACGCAGTATTTT.

This chain links TRBV6-6 with TRBJ2-2, with D possibly TRBD1 on 5 matching bases. The CDR3 totals 17 residues. V was shortened by 5 bases and J by 4 bases, with 20 bases between the two germline ends. Germline CDR1 MNHNY, CDR2 SVGAGI (reference sequence). Here the CDR3 DNA reads TGTGCCAGCAGTCTTCCCTCAGGGTTTTCTGTCACCGGGGAGCTGTTTTTT. It specifies CASSLPSGFSVTGELFF.

The rearrangement joins TRBV6-5 to TRBJ1-6; a weak D match, TRBD1 (5 bases). V was shortened by 8 bases and J by 5 bases, with 13 bases between the two germline ends. The germline V gene has CDR1 MNHEY and CDR2 SVGAGI. This CDR3 is built from 14 residues. For the CDR3, the DNA is TGTGCCAGCTCTCCAGGGATGGATAATTCACCCCTCCACTTT. Residues: CASSPGMDNSPLHF.

This clone showed up just a few times. V gene TRBV27 combines with J gene TRBJ1-6; D possibly corresponds to TRBD1 (5 bases). The CDR3 runs to 14 residues. From germline, CDR1 is MNHEY and CDR2 SMNVEV (reference sequence). V shed 4 bases and J shed 9 bases, with 13 bases lying between them. The CDR3 loop is CASSSTGVFSPLHF. CDR3 in DNA: TGTGCCAGCAGTTCCACAGGAGTATTTTCACCCCTCCACTTT.

This clone has ten or more counts. This rearrangement joins TRBV5-5 to TRBJ2-1; possibly TRBD2 for D (5 bases). V was trimmed by 2 bases and J by 3 bases, leaving 15 bases between them. Germline V gene sequence: CDR1 SGHKS, CDR2 YYEKEE (reference sequence). There are 16 residues in the CDR3. The CDR3 here is CASSFVPGINYNEQFF. CDR3 sequence (DNA): TGTGCCAGCAGCTTCGTTCCCGGGATTAACTACAATGAGCAGTTCTTC.

The rearrangement uses TRBV5-1 and TRBJ2-1; TRBD2 matches 10 bases. Per germline, CDR1 SGHRS and CDR2 YFSETQ. The V gene end was trimmed by 0 bases and the J gene end by 15 bases; junction bases not matched to a gene: 15. This CDR3 spans 16 amino acids. This chain's CDR3 is CASSLGTSGVGMSAFF. The CDR3, as DNA: TGCGCCAGCAGCTTGGGGACTAGCGGAGTCGGAATGAGTGCGTTCTTC.

Only one count was recorded for this clone. The genes are TRBV4-2 and TRBJ2-3; 7 positions match TRBD2. Germline assignment: CDR1 LGHNA and CDR2 YNFKEQ. V was clipped by 5 bases and J by 3 bases; unmatched bases: 8. CDR3 length equals 15 residues. For the CDR3, the DNA is TGTGCCAGCAGCTTAAGACTAGCCTTGACAGATACGCAGTATTTT. Translating it yields CASSLRLALTDTQYF.

The chain uses TRBV4-2 and TRBJ1-6, with a possible D match to TRBD1 (5 bases). The CDR3 loop spans 20 amino acids. The germline CDR1 and CDR2 sequences are LGHNA and YNFKEQ. The V end was cut by 0 bases, the J end by 0 bases, with 18 bases between. CDR3 nucleotide sequence: TGTGCCAGCAGCCAAGATTCGGGGCAGGGACTGAGCTCCTATAATTCACCCCTCCACTTT. Protein sequence: CASSQDSGQGLSSYNSPLHF.

The V gene is TRBV2, the J gene TRBJ2-7; weak D call: TRBD2 (6 bases). This CDR3 region has 15 residues. CDR1 is SNHLY and CDR2 is FYNNEI in the germline V gene. Trimming left V 8 bases short and J 0 bases short, with 17 bases between. This chain's CDR3 is CASGLFGSGSYEQYF. The CDR3 DNA reads TGTGCCAGCGGCCTCTTCGGTAGCGGCTCCTACGAGCAGTACTTC.

The chain has TRBV28 and TRBJ1-5; D may be TRBD1 (6 bases). There are 15 residues in the CDR3. From germline, CDR1 is MDHEN and CDR2 SYDVKM. V lost 6 bases and J lost 6, with 18 bases in between. CDR3 protein: CASSARRGSVQPQHF. The CDR3 coding sequence is TGTGCCAGCAGCGCTCGCAGGGGCTCAGTTCAGCCCCAGCATTTT.

This clone was observed a single time. The chain employs TRBV2 and TRBJ2-2, with D possibly being TRBD1 (5 bases). The V gene's germline CDR1 is SNHLY and CDR2 FYNNEI. CDR3 length: 14 amino acids. Trimming removed 7 bases from V and 6 bases from J, with 15 bases in between. Here the CDR3 reads CASKGRLVAGELFF. CDR3 in DNA: TGTGCCAGCAAGGGGCGTTTGGTGGCCGGGGAGCTGTTTTTT.

The V gene is TRBV6-2 or TRBV6-3, the J gene TRBJ1-2; D is ambiguous. Germline CDR1 MNHEY, CDR2 SVGEGT. The CDR3 has 13 residues. The germline V and J ends were trimmed by 5 bases and 4 bases, with 11 bases remaining between them. The CDR3 sequence: CASSISGTYGYTF. In DNA, the CDR3 is TGTGCCAGCAGTATTTCAGGAACCTATGGCTACACCTTC.

This rearrangement joins TRBV3-1 (or the pseudogene TRBV3-2) to TRBJ2-7; D remains ambiguous. The CDR3 is made up of 12 amino acids. V lost 1 base, J lost 3 bases, and 4 bases lay in between. Germline loops: CDR1 LGHDT, CDR2 YNNKEL (reference sequence). Here the CDR3 DNA reads TGTGCCAGCAGCCAAGGCAGCTACGAGCAGTACTTC. It is translated as CASSQGSYEQYF.

The rearrangement links TRBV30 to TRBJ2-1; 8 bases align to TRBD1. The CDR3 is 15 amino acids. Germline lookup yields CDR1 GTSNPN and CDR2 SVGIG (reference sequence). Trimming cost V 1 base and J 4 bases; bases outside gene matches: 6. CDR3 nucleotides: TGTGCCTGGAGTGGGGGAGACAGGGGATACAATGAGCAGTTCTTC. This gives the protein CAWSGGDRGYNEQFF. The variable domain in full, with the rest retrieved from reference TRBV30 and TRBJ2-1, is SQTIHQWPATLVQPVGSPLSLECTVEGTSNPNLYWYRQAAGRGLQLLFYSVGIGQISSEVPQNLSASRPQDRQFILSSKKLLLSDSGFYLCAWSGGDRGYNEQFFGPGTRLTVL.

The chain employs TRBV5-4 and TRBJ2-7; weak D call: TRBD2 (6 bases). This CDR3 comprises 16 residues. Between the trimmed V and J ends, which lost 3 bases and 3 bases, there was a span of 19 bases. CDR1 and CDR2 (germline): SGHNT, YYREEE (reference sequence). CDR3 nucleotide sequence: TGTGCCAGCAGCTCCTCTCAGGCGAGGCGGGGCTACGAGCAGTACTTC. It is translated as CASSSSQARRGYEQYF.

The chain carries TRBV5-4 and TRBJ2-7, with 12 bases matching TRBD2. Germline V gene data show CDR1 as SGHNT and CDR2 as YYREEE (reference sequence). CDR3 length: 16 residues. V lost 5 bases and J lost 2; bases outside the gene matches: 8. CDR3 nucleotide sequence: TGTGCCAGCAGTCAACTAGCGGGGGGCTACCCCTACGAGCAGTACTTC. Its protein product is CASSQLAGGYPYEQYF.

The chain employs TRBV28 and TRBJ2-3; D might be TRBD1 (6 bases). CDR1 is MDHEN and CDR2 is SYDVKM in the germline V gene. This CDR3 comprises 15 residues. Trimming stripped 5 bases from V and 4 bases from J, with 16 bases between. CDR3 protein: CASSGVGGLADTQYF. CDR3 nucleotides: TGTGCCAGCAGTGGAGTAGGGGGTTTGGCAGATACGCAGTATTTT. Based on the CDR3 plus reference TRBV28 and TRBJ2-3, the full variable domain is DVKVTQSSRYLVKRTGEKVFLECVQDMDHENMFWYRQDPGLGLRLIYFSYDVKMKEKGDIPEGYSVSREKKERFSLILESASTNQTSMYLCASSGVGGLADTQYFGPGTRLTVL.

The chain employs TRBV28 and TRBJ1-2; TRBD1 matches at 7 bases. There are 14 residues in the CDR3. CDR1 is MDHEN and CDR2 is SYDVKM in the germline V gene. With V trimmed by 4 bases and J by 4 bases, 6 bases remained unmatched. The CDR3 protein is CASSSSGTVYGYTF. The CDR3 DNA follows: TGTGCCAGCAGTTCGTCCGGGACAGTCTATGGCTACACCTTC.